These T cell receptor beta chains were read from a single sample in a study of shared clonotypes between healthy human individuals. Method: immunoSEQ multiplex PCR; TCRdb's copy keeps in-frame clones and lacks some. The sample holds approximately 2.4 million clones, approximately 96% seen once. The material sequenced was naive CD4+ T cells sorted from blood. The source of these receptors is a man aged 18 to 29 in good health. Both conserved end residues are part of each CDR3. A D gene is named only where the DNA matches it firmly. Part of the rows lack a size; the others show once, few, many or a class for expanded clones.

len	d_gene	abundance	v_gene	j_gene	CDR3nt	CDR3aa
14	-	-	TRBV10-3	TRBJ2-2	TGTGCCATCAGTGAGTCTTCGGAGACCGGGGAGCTGTTTTTT	CAISESSETGELFF
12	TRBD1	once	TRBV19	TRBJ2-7	TGTGCCAGTAGTATCACAGGGGGCGAGCAGTACTTC	CASSITGGEQYF
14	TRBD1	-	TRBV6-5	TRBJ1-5	TGTGCCAGCAGAGCGGGACAGGGCAATCAGCCCCAGCATTTT	CASRAGQGNQPQHF
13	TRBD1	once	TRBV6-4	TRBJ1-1	TGTGCCAGCAGTGAAGACAGGGGGTCTGAAGCTTTCTTT	CASSEDRGSEAFF
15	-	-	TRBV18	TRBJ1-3	TGTGCCAGCTCACCAGGGCAGAGCTCTGGAAACACCATATATTTT	CASSPGQSSGNTIYF
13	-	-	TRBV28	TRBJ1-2	TGTGCCAGCAGTTTACAGGGTCTGGGTGGCTACACCTTC	CASSLQGLGGYTF
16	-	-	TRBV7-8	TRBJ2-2	TGTGCCAGCAGCTTAGCCGGCGGACTTTGGTCCGGGGAGCTGTTTTTT	CASSLAGGLWSGELFF
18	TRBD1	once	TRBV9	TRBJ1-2	TGTGCCAGCAGCGTAGGAGGGAAGGGGGGACAGTCAACCTATGGCTACACCTTC	CASSVGGKGGQSTYGYTF
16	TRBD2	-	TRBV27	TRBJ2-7	TGTGCCAGCAGTGAATTCCTAGCGGCGGCCTCCTACGAGCAGTACTTC	CASSEFLAAASYEQYF
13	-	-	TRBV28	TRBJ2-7	TGTGCCAGCAGTTTTAGGGCCTACTACGAGCAGTACTTC	CASSFRAYYEQYF
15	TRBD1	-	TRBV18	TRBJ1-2	TGTGCCAGCTCCGACGGACAGGCTCTAAACTATGGCTACACCTTC	CASSDGQALNYGYTF
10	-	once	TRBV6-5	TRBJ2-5	TGTGCCAGCGGCCAAGAGACCCAGTACTTC	CASGQETQYF
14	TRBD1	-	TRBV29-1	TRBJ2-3	TGCAGCGTTGAACAGGGGGCGTACACAGATACGCAGTATTTT	CSVEQGAYTDTQYF
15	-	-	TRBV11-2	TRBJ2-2	TGTGCCAGCAGCTCTGGACAAGCGAACACCGGGGAGCTGTTTTTT	CASSSGQANTGELFF
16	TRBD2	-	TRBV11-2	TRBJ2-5	TGTGCCAGCAGCTTAGTTCCTCGAGGGAGGGGAGAGACCCAGTACTTC	CASSLVPRGRGETQYF
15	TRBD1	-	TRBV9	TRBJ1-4	TGTGCCAGCAGCCCCCGGGACAGGGCAAATGAAAAACTGTTTTTT	CASSPRDRANEKLFF
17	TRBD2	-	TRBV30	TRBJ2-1	TGTGCCTGGAGTCTGGTTCGAAGCGGGAGGGCCTACAATGAGCAGTTCTTC	CAWSLVRSGRAYNEQFF
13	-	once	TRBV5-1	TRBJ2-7	TGCGCCAGCAAGGCAGACCCGTCCTACGAGCAGTACTTC	CASKADPSYEQYF
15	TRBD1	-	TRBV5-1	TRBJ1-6	TGCGCCAGCAGCTTGGAGGGGACAGGGACTTCACCCCTCCACTTT	CASSLEGTGTSPLHF
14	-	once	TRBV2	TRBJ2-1	TGTGCCAGCAGTGAACTAGCCTCCTACAATGAGCAGTTCTTC	CASSELASYNEQFF
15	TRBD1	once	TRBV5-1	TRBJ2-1	TGCGCCAGCAGCTTGGAAGGGGGCCCGTACAATGAGCAGTTCTTC	CASSLEGGPYNEQFF
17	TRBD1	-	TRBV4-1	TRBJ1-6	TGCGCCAGCAGCCCGGGACAGCTGAGCTCCTATAATTCACCCCTCCACTTT	CASSPGQLSSYNSPLHF
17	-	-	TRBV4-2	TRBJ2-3	TGTGCCAGCAGCTATTCCCTAGCGCGAACCCACACAGATACGCAGTATTTT	CASSYSLARTHTDTQYF
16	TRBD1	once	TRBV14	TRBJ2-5	TGTGCCAGCAGCCAAGCCCCCAGGACAGGGAAAGAGACCCAGTACTTC	CASSQAPRTGKETQYF
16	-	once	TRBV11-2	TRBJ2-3	TGTGCCAGCAGCTTAGGGGCGGGGACTAGCACAGATACGCAGTATTTT	CASSLGAGTSTDTQYF
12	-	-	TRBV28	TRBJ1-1	TGTGCCAGCAGTTTAATAGGACAGGAAGCTTTCTTT	CASSLIGQEAFF
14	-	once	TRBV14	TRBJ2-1	TGTGCCAGCAGCCAAGTTCAGCGGGACAATGAGCAGTTCTTC	CASSQVQRDNEQFF
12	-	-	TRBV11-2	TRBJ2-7	TGTGCCAGCAGCCCCCGGGGGTTCGAGCAGTACTTC	CASSPRGFEQYF
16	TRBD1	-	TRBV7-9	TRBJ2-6	TGTGCCAGCAGCTGGGACAGGGCCCCTGGGGCCAACGTCCTGACTTTC	CASSWDRAPGANVLTF
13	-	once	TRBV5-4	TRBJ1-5	TGTGCCAGCAGCCCAGACAGTAATCAGCCCCAGCATTTT	CASSPDSNQPQHF
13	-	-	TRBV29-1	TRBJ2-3	TGCACGTGTGTACAGGGTGCCTCAGATACGCAGTATTTT	CTCVQGASDTQYF
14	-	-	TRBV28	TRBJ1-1	TGTGCCAGCAGTTCCGGCCAAGGGAACACTGAAGCTTTCTTT	CASSSGQGNTEAFF
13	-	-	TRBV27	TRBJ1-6	TGTGCCAGCAGCCCCCGGGGGGGTCCACCCCTCCACTTT	CASSPRGGPPLHF
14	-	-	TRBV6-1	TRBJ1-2	TGTGCCAGCAGAATACGCGAGGGAGTTGTTGGCTACACCTTC	CASRIREGVVGYTF
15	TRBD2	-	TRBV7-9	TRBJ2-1	TGTGCCAGCAGCTTGAGCCTAGCGGGAGCCAATGAGCAGTTCTTC	CASSLSLAGANEQFF
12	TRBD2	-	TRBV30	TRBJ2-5	TGTGCCTGCGGGGGGTTGGGAGAGACCCAGTACTTC	CACGGLGETQYF
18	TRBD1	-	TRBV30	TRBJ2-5	TGTGCCTGGAGTGTACGGAGGGACAGGGGGCGCTTTGTCGAGACCCAGTACTTC	CAWSVRRDRGRFVETQYF
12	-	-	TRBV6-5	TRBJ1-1	TGTGCCAGCAGTCGGAAAACAGGGAAAGCTTTCTTT	CASSRKTGKAFF
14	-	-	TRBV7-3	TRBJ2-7	TGTGCCAGCAGCAGCGGGACAACCCCCTACGAGCAGTACTTC	CASSSGTTPYEQYF
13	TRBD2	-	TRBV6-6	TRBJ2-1	TGTGCCAGCACGAAACTAGCGGTTAATGAGCAGTTCTTC	CASTKLAVNEQFF
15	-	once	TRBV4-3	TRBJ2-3	TGCGCCAGCAGCCAAGAGGGGTTATACACCGATACGCAGTATTTT	CASSQEGLYTDTQYF
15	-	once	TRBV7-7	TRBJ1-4	TGTGCTAGCAGCATGACAGCCACAACTAATGAAAAACTGTTTTTT	CASSMTATTNEKLFF
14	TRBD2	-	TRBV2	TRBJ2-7	TGTGCCAGCACCGGACTAGCGGGAGCGGGGGAGCAGTACTTC	CASTGLAGAGEQYF
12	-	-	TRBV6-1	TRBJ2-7	TGTGCCAGCCCTTCCTTATCCGGCGGGCAGTACTTC	CASPSLSGGQYF